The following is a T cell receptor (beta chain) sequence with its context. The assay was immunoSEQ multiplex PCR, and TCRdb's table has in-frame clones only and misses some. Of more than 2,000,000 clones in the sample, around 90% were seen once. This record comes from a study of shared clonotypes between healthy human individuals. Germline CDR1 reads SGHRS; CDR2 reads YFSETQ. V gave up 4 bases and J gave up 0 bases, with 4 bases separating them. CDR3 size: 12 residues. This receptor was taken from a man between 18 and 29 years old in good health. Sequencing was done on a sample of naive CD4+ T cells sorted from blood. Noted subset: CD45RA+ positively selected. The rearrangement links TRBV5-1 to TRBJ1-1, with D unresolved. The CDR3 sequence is CASSPMNTEAFF. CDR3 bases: TGCGCCAGCAGCCCGATGAACACTGAAGCTTTCTTT.